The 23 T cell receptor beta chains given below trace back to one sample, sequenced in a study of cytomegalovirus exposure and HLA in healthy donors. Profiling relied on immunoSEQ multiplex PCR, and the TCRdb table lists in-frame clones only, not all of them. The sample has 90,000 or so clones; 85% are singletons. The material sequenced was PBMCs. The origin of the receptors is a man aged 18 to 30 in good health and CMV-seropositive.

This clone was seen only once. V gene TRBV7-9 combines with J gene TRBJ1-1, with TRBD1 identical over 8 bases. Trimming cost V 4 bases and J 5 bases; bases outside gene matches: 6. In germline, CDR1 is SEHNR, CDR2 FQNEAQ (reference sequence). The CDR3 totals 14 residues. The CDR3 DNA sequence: TGTGCCAGCAGCTCAGCGAACAGGGGGACTGAAGCTTTCTTT. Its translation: CASSSANRGTEAFF.

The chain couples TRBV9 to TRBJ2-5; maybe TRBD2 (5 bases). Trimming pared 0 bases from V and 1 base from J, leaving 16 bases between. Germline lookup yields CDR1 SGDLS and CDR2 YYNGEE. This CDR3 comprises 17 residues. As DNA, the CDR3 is TGTGCCAGCAGCGTAGAGGGAGTGGGGTGGACCCAAGAGACCCAGTACTTC. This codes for CASSVEGVGWTQETQYF.

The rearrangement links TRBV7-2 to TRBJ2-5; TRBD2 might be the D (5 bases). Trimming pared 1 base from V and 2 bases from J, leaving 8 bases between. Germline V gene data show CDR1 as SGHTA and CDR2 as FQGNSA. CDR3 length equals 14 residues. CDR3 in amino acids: CASSLGTGQETQYF. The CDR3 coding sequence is TGTGCCAGCAGCTTAGGGACGGGGCAAGAGACCCAGTACTTC.

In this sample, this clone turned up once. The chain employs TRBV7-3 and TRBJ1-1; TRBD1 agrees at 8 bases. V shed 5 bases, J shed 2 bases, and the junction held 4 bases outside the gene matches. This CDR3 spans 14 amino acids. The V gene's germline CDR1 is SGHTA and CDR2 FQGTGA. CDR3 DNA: TGTGCCAGCAGCCCCGGACAGGGAAACACTGAAGCTTTCTTT. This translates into CASSPGQGNTEAFF.

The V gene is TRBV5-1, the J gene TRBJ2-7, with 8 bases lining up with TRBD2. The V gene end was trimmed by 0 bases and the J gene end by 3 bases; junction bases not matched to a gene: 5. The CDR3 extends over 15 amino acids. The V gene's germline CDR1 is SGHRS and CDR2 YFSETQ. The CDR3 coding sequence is TGCGCCAGCAGCTTGGATAGCGGGATCATCTACGAGCAGTACTTC. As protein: CASSLDSGIIYEQYF.

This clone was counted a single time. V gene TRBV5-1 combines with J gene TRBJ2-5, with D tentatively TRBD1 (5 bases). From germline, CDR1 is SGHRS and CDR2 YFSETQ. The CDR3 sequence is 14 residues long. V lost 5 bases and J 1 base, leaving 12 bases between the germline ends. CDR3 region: CASRRGQIQETQYF. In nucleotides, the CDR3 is TGCGCCAGCAGGAGAGGACAAATCCAAGAGACCCAGTACTTC. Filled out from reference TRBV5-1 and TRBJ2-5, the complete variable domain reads KAGVTQTPRYLIKTRGQQVTLSCSPISGHRSVSWYQQTPGQGLQFLFEYFSETQRNKGNFPGRFSGRQFSNSRSEMNVSTLELGDSALYLCASRRGQIQETQYFGPGTRLLVL.

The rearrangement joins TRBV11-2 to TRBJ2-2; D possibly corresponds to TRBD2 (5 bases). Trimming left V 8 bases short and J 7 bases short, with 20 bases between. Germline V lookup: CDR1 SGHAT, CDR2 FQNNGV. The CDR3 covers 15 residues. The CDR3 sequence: CASYVPGRMVGELFF. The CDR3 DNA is TGTGCCAGCTACGTACCTGGGAGAATGGTCGGGGAGCTGTTTTTT.

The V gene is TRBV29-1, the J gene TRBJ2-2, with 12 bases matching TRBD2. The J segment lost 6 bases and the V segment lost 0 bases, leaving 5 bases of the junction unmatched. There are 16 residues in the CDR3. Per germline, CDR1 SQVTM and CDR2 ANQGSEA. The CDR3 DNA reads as TGCAGCGTTGAAGATGTCACTAGCGGGAGGTCCGGGGAGCTGTTTTTT. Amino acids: CSVEDVTSGRSGELFF.

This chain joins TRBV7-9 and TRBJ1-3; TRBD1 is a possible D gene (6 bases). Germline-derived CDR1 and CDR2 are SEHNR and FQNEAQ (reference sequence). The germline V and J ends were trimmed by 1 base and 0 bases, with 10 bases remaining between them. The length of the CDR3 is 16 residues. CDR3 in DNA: TGTGCCAGCAGCTTAGGGACAGTGGGCTCTGGAAACACCATATATTTT. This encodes CASSLGTVGSGNTIYF.

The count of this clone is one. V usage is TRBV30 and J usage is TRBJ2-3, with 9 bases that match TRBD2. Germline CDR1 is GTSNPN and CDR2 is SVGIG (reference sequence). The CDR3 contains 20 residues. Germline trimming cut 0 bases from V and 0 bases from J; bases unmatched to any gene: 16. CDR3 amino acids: CAWSVGGLAPERRSTDTQYF. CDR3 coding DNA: TGTGCCTGGAGTGTAGGGGGACTAGCACCTGAGCGCCGAAGCACAGATACGCAGTATTTT.

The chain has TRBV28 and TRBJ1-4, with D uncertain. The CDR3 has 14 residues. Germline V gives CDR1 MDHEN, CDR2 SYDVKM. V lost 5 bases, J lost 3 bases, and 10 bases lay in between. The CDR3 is CASSPLSPNEKLFF. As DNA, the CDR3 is TGTGCCAGCAGTCCCCTGAGCCCTAATGAAAAACTGTTTTTT.

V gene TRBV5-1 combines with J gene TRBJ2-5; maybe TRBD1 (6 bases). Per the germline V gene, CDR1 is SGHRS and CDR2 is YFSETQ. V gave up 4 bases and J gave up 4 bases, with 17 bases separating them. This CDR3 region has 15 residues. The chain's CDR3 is CASSQLGASRETQYF. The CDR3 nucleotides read TGCGCCAGCAGCCAACTGGGGGCAAGTAGAGAGACCCAGTACTTC.

The CDR3, as DNA: TGTGCCAGCAGTGCACTAGCGGGAGGGTTCTACAATGAGCAGTTCTTC. The encoded protein is CASSALAGGFYNEQFF. The chain joins TRBV25-1 to TRBJ2-1; 13 bases are shared with TRBD2. CDR3 length: 16 residues. With V trimmed by 4 bases and J by 3 bases, 3 bases remained unmatched. Germline CDR1 is MGHDK and CDR2 is SYGVNS.

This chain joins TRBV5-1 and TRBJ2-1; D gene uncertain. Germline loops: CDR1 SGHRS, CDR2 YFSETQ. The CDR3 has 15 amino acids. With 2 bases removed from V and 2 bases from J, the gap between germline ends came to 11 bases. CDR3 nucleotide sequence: TGCGCCAGCAGCTTAGCAAGCGCCCCCTACAATGAGCAGTTCTTC. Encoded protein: CASSLASAPYNEQFF. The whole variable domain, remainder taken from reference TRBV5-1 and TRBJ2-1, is KAGVTQTPRYLIKTRGQQVTLSCSPISGHRSVSWYQQTPGQGLQFLFEYFSETQRNKGNFPGRFSGRQFSNSRSEMNVSTLELGDSALYLCASSLASAPYNEQFFGPGTRLTVL.

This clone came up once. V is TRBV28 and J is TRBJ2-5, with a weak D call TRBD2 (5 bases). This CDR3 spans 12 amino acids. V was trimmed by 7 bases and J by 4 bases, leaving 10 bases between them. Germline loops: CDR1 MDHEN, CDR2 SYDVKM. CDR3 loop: CASTIGGETQYF. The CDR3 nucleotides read TGTGCCAGCACCATAGGAGGAGAGACCCAGTACTTC.

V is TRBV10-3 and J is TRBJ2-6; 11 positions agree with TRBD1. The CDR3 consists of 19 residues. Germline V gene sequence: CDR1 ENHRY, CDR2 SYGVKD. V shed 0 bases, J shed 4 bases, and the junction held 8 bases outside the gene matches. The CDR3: CAISESPGQGASGANVLTF. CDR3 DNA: TGTGCCATCAGTGAGTCTCCCGGACAGGGGGCGTCAGGGGCCAACGTCCTGACTTTC.

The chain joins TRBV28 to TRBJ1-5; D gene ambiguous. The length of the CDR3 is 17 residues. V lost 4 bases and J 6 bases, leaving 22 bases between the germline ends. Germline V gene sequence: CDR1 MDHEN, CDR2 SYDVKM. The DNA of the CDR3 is TGTGCCAGCAGTTCCCGGGAGGGTGGGATTTGGATTCAGCCCCAGCATTTT. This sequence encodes CASSSREGGIWIQPQHF.

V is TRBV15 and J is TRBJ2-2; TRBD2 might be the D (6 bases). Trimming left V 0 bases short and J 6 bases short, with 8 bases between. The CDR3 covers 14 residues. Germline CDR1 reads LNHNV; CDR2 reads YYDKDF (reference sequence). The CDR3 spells CATSRDRGAGELFF. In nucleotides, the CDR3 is TGTGCCACCAGCAGAGATCGCGGGGCCGGGGAGCTGTTTTTT.

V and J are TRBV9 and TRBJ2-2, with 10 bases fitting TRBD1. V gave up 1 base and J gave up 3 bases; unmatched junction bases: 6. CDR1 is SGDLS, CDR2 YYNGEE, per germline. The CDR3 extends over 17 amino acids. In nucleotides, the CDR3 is TGTGCCAGCAGCGTAACGGCGGGACAGGGGCACACCGGGGAGCTGTTTTTT. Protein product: CASSVTAGQGHTGELFF.

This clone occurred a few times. The chain's CDR3 is CASMGSGLNTGELFF. Written as DNA, the CDR3 is TGTGCCAGCATGGGATCAGGGCTGAACACCGGGGAGCTGTTTTTT. The V call is TRBV6-6, the J call TRBJ2-2; D possibly corresponds to TRBD1 (5 bases). Germline CDR1 is MNHNY and CDR2 is SVGAGI (reference sequence). The CDR3 consists of 15 residues. Deletions cut 7 bases from V and 1 base from J, with 13 bases between.

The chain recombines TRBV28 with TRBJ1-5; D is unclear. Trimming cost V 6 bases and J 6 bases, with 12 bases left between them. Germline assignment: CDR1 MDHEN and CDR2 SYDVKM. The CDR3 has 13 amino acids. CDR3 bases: TGTGCCAGCAGGTCCTCAGGAACTCAGCCCCAGCATTTT. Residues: CASRSSGTQPQHF.

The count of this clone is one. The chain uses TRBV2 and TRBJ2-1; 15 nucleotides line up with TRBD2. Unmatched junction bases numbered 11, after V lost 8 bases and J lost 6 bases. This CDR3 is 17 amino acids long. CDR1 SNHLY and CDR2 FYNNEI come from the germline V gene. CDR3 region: CASPGLAGGPRGNEQFF. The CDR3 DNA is TGTGCCAGCCCCGGACTAGCGGGAGGGCCACGCGGCAATGAGCAGTTCTTC.

CDR3 loop: CASSLEQGPATNEKLFF. CDR3 nucleotide sequence: TGCGCCAGCAGCTTGGAACAGGGACCTGCAACTAATGAAAAACTGTTTTTT. The chain uses TRBV5-1 and TRBJ1-4; D might be TRBD1 (6 bases). The germline V and J ends were trimmed by 0 bases and 0 bases, with 12 bases remaining between them. CDR1 and CDR2 from the germline V gene are SGHRS and YFSETQ. The CDR3 is 17 amino acids.